This T cell receptor beta chain was observed in a study of glioma-infiltrating T cells. Findings of the study overall: Above-expected tissue-blood divergence occurred in all gliomas, most in low-grade ones. Tissue and blood shared very few CDR3 sequences.

The iRepertoire nested amplicon-rescue multiplex PCR amplified TCR alpha and beta CDR3s from RNA. Input was about 100-450 ng of tissue mRNA or PBMC total RNA. MiXCR, run by TCRdb on the multiplex PCR reads, gives a single entry per CDR3 protein. In the table there are under 200,000 distinct CDR3 sequences, more than 35% of which are singletons. CDR3 size: 14 residues. Concerning this clonotype: Its target is not known. The junction departs from germline at one end; a sequencing error may be responsible.

The sequenced sample was glioma tissue, nonneoplastic brain tissue, or PBMCs (not recorded which). This receptor was identified in a human donor with low-grade glioma or glioblastoma, undergoing nonglioma brain surgery, or in good health (not recorded which). This chain joins TRBV12-3 or TRBV12-4 and TRBJ2-1, with 9 bases fitting TRBD2. The CDR3 nucleotides read TGTGCCAGCAGTGTAGCGGGAGCTCGGGATGAGCAGTTCTTC. Its translation is CASSVAGARDEQFF.